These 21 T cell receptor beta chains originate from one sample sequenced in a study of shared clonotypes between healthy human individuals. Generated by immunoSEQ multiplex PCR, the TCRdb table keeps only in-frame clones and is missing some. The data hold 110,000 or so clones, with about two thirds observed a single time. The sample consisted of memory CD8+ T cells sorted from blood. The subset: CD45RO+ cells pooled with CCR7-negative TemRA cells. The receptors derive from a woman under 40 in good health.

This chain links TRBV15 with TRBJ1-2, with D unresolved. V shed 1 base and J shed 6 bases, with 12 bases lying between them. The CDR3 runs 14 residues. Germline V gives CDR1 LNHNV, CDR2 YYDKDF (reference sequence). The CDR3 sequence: CATSRVAYMDGYTF. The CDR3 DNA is TGTGCCACCAGCAGAGTAGCATATATGGATGGCTACACCTTC.

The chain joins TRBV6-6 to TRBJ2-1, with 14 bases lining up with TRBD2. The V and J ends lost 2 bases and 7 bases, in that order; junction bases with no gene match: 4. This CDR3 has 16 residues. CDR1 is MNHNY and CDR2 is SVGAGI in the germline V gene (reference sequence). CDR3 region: CASSYARLAGGNEQFF. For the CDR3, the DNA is TGTGCCAGCAGTTACGCTAGACTAGCGGGAGGGAATGAGCAGTTCTTC.

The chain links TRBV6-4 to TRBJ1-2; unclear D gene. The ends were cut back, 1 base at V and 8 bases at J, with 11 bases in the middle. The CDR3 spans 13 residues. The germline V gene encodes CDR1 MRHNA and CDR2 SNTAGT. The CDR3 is CASSDYKGLGYTF. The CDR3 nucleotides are TGTGCCAGCAGTGACTATAAGGGATTGGGCTACACCTTC.

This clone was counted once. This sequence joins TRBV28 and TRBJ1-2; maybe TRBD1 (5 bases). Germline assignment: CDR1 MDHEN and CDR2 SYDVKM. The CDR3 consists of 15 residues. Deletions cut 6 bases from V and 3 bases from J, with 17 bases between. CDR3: CASSLGREVDYGYTF. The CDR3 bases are TGTGCCAGCAGCCTGGGACGGGAGGTTGACTATGGCTACACCTTC.

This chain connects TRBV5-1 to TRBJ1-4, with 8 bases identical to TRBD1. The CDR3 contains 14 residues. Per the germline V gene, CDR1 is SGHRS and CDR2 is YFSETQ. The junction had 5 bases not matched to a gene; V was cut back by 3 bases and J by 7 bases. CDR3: CASSSGQGGEKLFF. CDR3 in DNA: TGCGCCAGCAGCTCCGGACAGGGCGGTGAAAAACTGTTTTTT.

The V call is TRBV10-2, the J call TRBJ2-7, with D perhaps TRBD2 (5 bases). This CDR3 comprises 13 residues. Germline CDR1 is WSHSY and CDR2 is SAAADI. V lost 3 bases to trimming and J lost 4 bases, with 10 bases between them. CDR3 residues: CASSDEGPYEQYF. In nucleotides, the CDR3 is TGCGCCAGCAGTGATGAGGGTCCGTACGAGCAGTACTTC.

CDR3 region: CASSESETYYEQYF. The CDR3 nucleotides are TGCGCCAGCAGTGAGTCTGAGACTTACTACGAGCAGTACTTC. The chain has TRBV10-1 and TRBJ2-7, with D hard to call. The CDR3 is made up of 14 amino acids. The V end lost 0 bases, the J end lost 3 bases, and 9 bases lay between the germline ends. Germline CDR1 WNHNN, CDR2 SYGVQD (reference sequence).

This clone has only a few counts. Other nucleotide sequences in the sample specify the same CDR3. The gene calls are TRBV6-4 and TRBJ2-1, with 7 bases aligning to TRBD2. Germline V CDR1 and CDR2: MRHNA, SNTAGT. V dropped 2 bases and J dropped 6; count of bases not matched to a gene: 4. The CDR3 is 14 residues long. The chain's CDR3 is CASSDGTGGNEQFF. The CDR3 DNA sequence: TGTGCCAGCAGTGACGGAACGGGGGGCAATGAGCAGTTCTTC.

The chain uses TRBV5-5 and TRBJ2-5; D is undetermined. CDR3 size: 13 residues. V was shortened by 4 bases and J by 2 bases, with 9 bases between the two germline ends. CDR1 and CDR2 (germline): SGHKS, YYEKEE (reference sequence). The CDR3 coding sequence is TGTGCCAGCAGCCTACAATTTCAAGAGACCCAGTACTTC. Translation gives CASSLQFQETQYF.

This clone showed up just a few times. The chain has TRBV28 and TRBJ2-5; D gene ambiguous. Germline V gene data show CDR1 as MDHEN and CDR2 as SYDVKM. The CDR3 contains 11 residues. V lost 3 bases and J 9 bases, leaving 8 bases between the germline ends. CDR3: CASSFSYSQYF. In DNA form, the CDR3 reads TGTGCCAGCAGTTTTTCGTATTCCCAGTACTTC.

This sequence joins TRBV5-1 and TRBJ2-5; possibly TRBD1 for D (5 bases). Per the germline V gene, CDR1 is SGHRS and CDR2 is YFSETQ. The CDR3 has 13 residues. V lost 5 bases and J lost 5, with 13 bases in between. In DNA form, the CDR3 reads TGCGCCAGCAGGGTGCAGGGTGACGAGACCCAGTACTTC. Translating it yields CASRVQGDETQYF.

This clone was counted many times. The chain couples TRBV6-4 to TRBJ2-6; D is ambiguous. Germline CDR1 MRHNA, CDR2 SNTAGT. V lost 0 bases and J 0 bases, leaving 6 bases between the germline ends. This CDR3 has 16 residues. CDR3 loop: CASSDSTNSGANVLTF. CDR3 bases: TGTGCCAGCAGTGACTCGACAAACTCTGGGGCCAACGTCCTGACTTTC.

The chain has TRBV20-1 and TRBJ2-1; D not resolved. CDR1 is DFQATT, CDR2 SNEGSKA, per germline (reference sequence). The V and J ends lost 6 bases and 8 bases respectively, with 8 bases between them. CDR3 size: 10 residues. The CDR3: CSAPRDEQFF. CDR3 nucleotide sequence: TGCAGTGCGCCACGGGATGAGCAGTTCTTC.

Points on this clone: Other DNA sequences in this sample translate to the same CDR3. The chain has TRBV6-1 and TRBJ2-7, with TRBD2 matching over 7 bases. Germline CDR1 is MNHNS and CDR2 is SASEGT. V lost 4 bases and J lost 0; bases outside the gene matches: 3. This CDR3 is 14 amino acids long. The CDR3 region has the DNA TGTGCCAGCAGTGGACGCGGGAGCTCCTACGAGCAGTACTTC. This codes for CASSGRGSSYEQYF.

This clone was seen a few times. The chain's CDR3 is CASSAPGQYYEQYF. CDR3 nucleotide sequence: TGTGCCAGCAGTGCACCGGGACAGTACTACGAGCAGTACTTC. The chain employs TRBV25-1 and TRBJ2-7; 7 bases map to TRBD1. Looked up from germline, CDR1 is MGHDK and CDR2 is SYGVNS. This CDR3 comprises 14 residues. The V segment lost 4 bases and the J segment 3 bases; nucleotides outside the gene matches: 6.

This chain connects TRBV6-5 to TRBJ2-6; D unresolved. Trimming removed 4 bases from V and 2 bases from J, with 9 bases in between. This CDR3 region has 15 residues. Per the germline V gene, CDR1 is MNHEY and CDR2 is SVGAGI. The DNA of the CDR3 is TGTGCCAGCAGTTCCGGGTTGACTGGGGCCAACGTCCTGACTTTC. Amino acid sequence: CASSSGLTGANVLTF.

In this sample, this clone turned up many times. The CDR3 DNA reads as TGTGCCAGCAGCTTGGCCCATGGTCTAGCGGGGGATTACGAGCAGTACTTC. It encodes CASSLAHGLAGDYEQYF. J is TRBJ2-7 and V is TRBV5-8; 10 bases are a match to TRBD2. The CDR3 length is 17 residues. After removal of 0 bases from V and 4 bases from J, the junction contained 10 bases not matched to a gene. The germline CDR1 and CDR2 sequences are SGHTS and YDEGEE.

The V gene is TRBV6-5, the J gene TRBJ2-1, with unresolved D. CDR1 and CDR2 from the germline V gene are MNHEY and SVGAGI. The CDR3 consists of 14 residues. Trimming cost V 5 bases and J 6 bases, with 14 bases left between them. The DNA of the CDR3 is TGTGCCAGCAGTCCCGAGTCCCCAATCAATGAGCAGTTCTTC. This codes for CASSPESPINEQFF.

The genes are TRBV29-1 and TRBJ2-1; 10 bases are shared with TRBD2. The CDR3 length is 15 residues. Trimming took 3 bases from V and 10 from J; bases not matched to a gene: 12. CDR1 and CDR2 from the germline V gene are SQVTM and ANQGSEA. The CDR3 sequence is CSVEGPAGGILEQFF. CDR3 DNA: TGCAGCGTTGAGGGGCCAGCGGGAGGGATTTTGGAGCAGTTCTTC.

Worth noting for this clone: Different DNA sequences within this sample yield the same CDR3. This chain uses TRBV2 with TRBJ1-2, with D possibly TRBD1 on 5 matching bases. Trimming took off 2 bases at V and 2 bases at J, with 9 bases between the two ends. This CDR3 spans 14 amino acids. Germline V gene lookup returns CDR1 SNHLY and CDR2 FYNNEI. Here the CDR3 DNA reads TGTGCCAGCAGTGAAAGGGGCCCGAACTATGGCTACACCTTC. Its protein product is CASSERGPNYGYTF.

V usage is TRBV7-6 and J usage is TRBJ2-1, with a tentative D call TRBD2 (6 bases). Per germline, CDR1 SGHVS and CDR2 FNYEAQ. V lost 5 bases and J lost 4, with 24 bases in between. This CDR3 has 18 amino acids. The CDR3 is CASSPSPPLASHYNEQFF. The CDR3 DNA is TGTGCCAGCAGCCCCTCACCCCCTCTAGCGTCCCATTACAATGAGCAGTTCTTC.